The T cell receptor (beta chain) described here comes from a study of OX40 agonist ivuxolimab in advanced cancers. Study in general: One hepatocellular carcinoma and a couple of cutaneous melanoma patients partially responded.

In the case of this clone: Antigen unknown.

Notes on the study in general: Compared with CD4+, CD8+ T cells on average had more expanded clones. People who partly responded at 0.1-3.0 mg/kg had some of the least clonal expansion seen. The study observed clonal expansion of CD4+ and CD8+ blood T cells by week 6 at 0.1 to 3.0 mg/kg.

With 5 bases clipped from V and 4 bases from J, the junction kept 12 bases outside the gene matches. The germline V gene has CDR1 SGHAT and CDR2 FQNNGV. The CDR3 consists of 16 residues. TCRdb keeps only in-frame clones here, not all; method: immunoSEQ multiplex PCR. Here the sample spans over 30,000 clones, roughly 80% being singletons. The genes are TRBV11-2 and TRBJ2-7; 9 nucleotides agree with TRBD1. The TCR was taken from an adult with an advanced solid tumor such as melanoma, head and neck, liver or kidney cancer. The sequenced sample was CD4+ or CD8+ T cells sorted from blood, obtained in a trial of the OX40 agonist ivuxolimab. CDR3 coding DNA: TGTGCCAGCAGCCGCCTGGGGACAGGGAGTAGGTACGAGCAGTACTTC. Protein sequence: CASSRLGTGSRYEQYF.